This TCR beta chain was obtained from a study of blood T cells in healthy people across ages. The germline CDR1 and CDR2 sequences are SGHTA and FQGNSA. CDR3 length: 15 amino acids. Through a sample-barcoded 5' primer and a J-beta primer mix, a second PCR was run for 7 to 11 cycles. Every single cDNA molecule received a tag from a template-switch adaptor with 12 random nucleotides. Using its own MiXCR run on the 5' RACE reads, TCRdb lists one record per CDR3 protein. The sample lists some 1.5 million distinct CDR3 sequences, about 28% occurring once. The sample holds a few counts of this clonotype. One end of the junction varies from germline; a read error may be responsible.

The genes are TRBV7-2 and TRBJ2-1; D is ambiguous. This TCR was recovered from a woman aged 30 to 39 in good health. The sequenced sample consisted of blood. The CDR3, as DNA: TGTGCCGGCAGCTTAAAACACCGCTCCTACAATGAGCAGTTCTTC. This encodes CAGSLKHRSYNEQFF.